Below, 12 T cell receptor beta chains from the same sample are listed, as sequenced in a study of CD8 T cells in Susac syndrome. When the RNA was reverse transcribed, random hexamers were used with an input of about 0.5 to 1 ug. TCRdb re-analysed the immunoSEQ multiplex PCR reads in MiXCR, keeping a single row per CDR3 protein. The table has approximately 150,000 distinct CDR3 sequences, around 95% seen once. Source material: CD4+ T cells from PBMCs. The source is a human donor with Susac syndrome.

The rearrangement joins TRBV3-1 to TRBJ1-2; the D gene is possibly TRBD1 (6 bases). Per germline, CDR1 LGHDT and CDR2 YNNKEL (reference sequence). CDR3 size: 13 residues. With 4 bases removed from V and 7 bases from J, the gap between germline ends came to 13 bases. CDR3 coding DNA: TGTGCCAGCAGCCCCGGAGGGGGAACTGGCTACACCTTC. Translating it yields CASSPGGGTGYTF.

The chain joins TRBV6-5 to TRBJ1-2; 9 bases line up with TRBD1. The length of the CDR3 is 15 residues. Germline V CDR1 and CDR2: MNHEY, SVGAGI. After removal of 4 bases from V and 4 bases from J, the junction contained 7 bases not matched to a gene. Here the CDR3 reads CASSSLGTGLYGYTF. The CDR3 coding sequence is TGTGCCAGCAGTTCCCTTGGGACAGGGCTCTATGGCTACACCTTC.

V gene TRBV7-8 combines with J gene TRBJ2-2, with 7 bases fitting TRBD2. With 8 bases clipped from V and 6 bases from J, the junction kept 6 bases outside the gene matches. This CDR3 region has 13 residues. CDR1 and CDR2 from the germline V gene are SGHVS and FQNEAQ. The CDR3 DNA sequence: TGTGCCAGCCGGGGGGAGGCGGCCGGGGAGCTGTTTTTT. Its translation is CASRGEAAGELFF.

The chain is built from TRBV19 and TRBJ1-2; D is unresolved. Germline V CDR1 and CDR2: LNHDA, SQIVND (reference sequence). The CDR3 is 14 amino acids. The V gene lost 4 bases and the J gene lost 8 bases, with 17 bases spanning the gap. This CDR3 is CASSTAILLGGYTF. The CDR3 DNA reads as TGTGCCAGTAGTACGGCAATCCTGCTTGGAGGCTACACCTTC.

This sequence joins TRBV7-9 and TRBJ1-2; 9 bases are a match to TRBD1. The trim removed 5 bases at V and 8 bases at J, leaving 9 bases unmatched. The CDR3 totals 14 residues. The germline V gene encodes CDR1 SEHNR and CDR2 FQNEAQ (reference sequence). In DNA form, the CDR3 reads TGTGCCAGCAGCCCGATAACAGGGGGCTTAGGCTACACCTTC. Residues: CASSPITGGLGYTF.

CDR3 DNA: TGCGCCAGCAACCTAGGACAGGGCCGGAGCTACACCTTC. This sequence encodes CASNLGQGRSYTF. This chain uses TRBV5-1 with TRBJ1-2; the match to TRBD1 covers 8 bases. V was clipped by 6 bases and J by 9 bases; unmatched bases: 10. Germline V lookup: CDR1 SGHRS, CDR2 YFSETQ. The CDR3 extends over 13 amino acids.

The chain combines TRBV28 with TRBJ1-5; unclear D gene. The V and J ends lost 5 bases and 6 bases respectively, with 8 bases between them. The CDR3 extends over 12 amino acids. Germline V CDR1 and CDR2: MDHEN, SYDVKM. This CDR3 is CASSPYGQPQHF. For the CDR3, the DNA is TGTGCCAGCAGTCCCTATGGTCAGCCCCAGCATTTT.

The V call is TRBV5-1, the J call TRBJ2-1, with D uncertain. Between the trimmed V and J ends, which lost 5 bases and 8 bases, there was a span of 17 bases. Looked up from germline, CDR1 is SGHRS and CDR2 is YFSETQ. This CDR3 spans 14 amino acids. CDR3 region: CASREHPSKDEQFF. DNA for the CDR3: TGCGCCAGCAGGGAACACCCAAGTAAGGATGAGCAGTTCTTC.

V usage is TRBV15 and J usage is TRBJ2-3; a possible D gene is TRBD2 (6 bases). CDR3 length: 14 residues. CDR1 and CDR2 from the germline V gene are LNHNV and YYDKDF (reference sequence). Deletions cut 5 bases from V and 5 bases from J, with 14 bases between. CDR3 loop: CATSRAGGEDTQYF. CDR3 DNA: TGTGCCACCAGCCGAGCGGGCGGGGAAGATACGCAGTATTTT.

The chain joins TRBV20-1 to TRBJ2-1; TRBD2 matches 10 bases. There are 14 residues in the CDR3. Germline loops: CDR1 DFQATT, CDR2 SNEGSKA (reference sequence). After removal of 6 bases from V and 13 bases from J, the junction contained 15 bases not matched to a gene. CDR3 protein: CSAVKAGGPNHQFF. The CDR3 bases are TGCAGTGCAGTTAAAGCGGGAGGGCCAAATCATCAGTTCTTC.

The rearrangement joins TRBV7-9 to TRBJ2-5; D call uncertain. Between the trimmed V and J ends, which lost 5 bases and 5 bases, there was a span of 12 bases. Per the germline V gene, CDR1 is SEHNR and CDR2 is FQNEAQ (reference sequence). The CDR3 is 13 residues long. This CDR3 reads CASSRSYRETQYF. As DNA, the CDR3 is TGTGCCAGCAGCCGGTCTTACCGGGAGACCCAGTACTTC.

A single count supports this clonotype. V gene TRBV12-3 or TRBV12-4 combines with J gene TRBJ2-7, with D unresolved. The CDR3 consists of 15 residues. V was clipped by 4 bases and J by 4 bases, with 17 bases between them. CDR3 bases: TGTGCCAGCAGTTCCCGGGTCGCTTTTGGTTACGAGCAGTACTTC. Amino acids: CASSSRVAFGYEQYF.